The 7 T cell receptor beta chains below come from one sample, sequenced in a study of blood T cells in healthy people across ages. It was with a sample-barcoded 5' primer and a J-beta primer mix that a second PCR of about 6 to 11 cycles was run. TCRdb passed the 5' RACE reads through MiXCR, listing each CDR3 protein once. Found here are around 800,000 distinct CDR3 sequences, 20% to 30% of them singletons; the top ten hold around 3%. These data also formed part of another study, on T cells of mothers and their children.

The sample comprised blood. The receptors were sampled from a boy aged 5-17 years in good health.

A single count supports this clonotype. The genes are TRBV20-1 and TRBJ2-1, with D possibly being TRBD2 (6 bases). Germline V gene lookup returns CDR1 DFQATT and CDR2 SNEGSKA (reference sequence). The CDR3 totals 14 residues. Trimming removed 4 bases from V and 5 bases from J, with 15 bases in between. The CDR3 region is CSAMEGPNDNEQFF. CDR3 DNA sequence: TGCAGTGCTATGGAGGGGCCTAACGACAATGAGCAGTTCTTC.

The chain carries TRBV20-1 and TRBJ2-7, with D perhaps matching TRBD2 (7 bases). The CDR3 sequence is 15 residues long. Trimming took off 1 base at V and 2 bases at J, with 15 bases between the two ends. Germline CDR1 DFQATT, CDR2 SNEGSKA (reference sequence). The DNA for the CDR3 is TGCAGTGCTAGAGTAGTAGGGGGGGTGACCTACGAGCAGTACTTC. It codes for CSARVVGGVTYEQYF.

The chain uses TRBV5-1 and TRBJ1-3; D is unresolved. Germline V gene data show CDR1 as SGHRS and CDR2 as YFSETQ. The V end lost 3 bases, the J end lost 2 bases, and 12 bases lay between the germline ends. This CDR3 comprises 15 residues. The CDR3 region has the DNA TGCGCCAGCAGCTCAGACCGTCCCCCTGGAAACACCATATATTTT. Its protein is CASSSDRPPGNTIYF.

This chain's CDR3 is CATSRDRTVDGYTF. The CDR3 nucleotides read TGTGCCACCAGCAGAGATAGGACAGTGGATGGCTACACCTTC. The V and J genes are TRBV15 and TRBJ1-2, with D tentatively TRBD1 (6 bases). V was shortened by 0 bases and J by 6 bases, with 11 bases between the two germline ends. Germline values: CDR1 LNHNV, CDR2 YYDKDF (reference sequence). The CDR3 is made up of 14 amino acids.

This clonotype was seen more than once but under ten times. This chain connects TRBV25-1 to TRBJ1-2; a possible D gene is TRBD1 (6 bases). Looked up from germline, CDR1 is MGHDK and CDR2 is SYGVNS. V was pared by 9 bases and J by 8 bases, with 13 bases between. This CDR3 has 11 residues. DNA of the CDR3: TGTGCCAGGGGGGCCCCGGGGGGCTACACCTTC. It specifies CARGAPGGYTF.

This chain links TRBV13 with TRBJ1-4; D perhaps matches TRBD1 (5 bases). V dropped 5 bases and J dropped 4 bases, with 20 bases sitting between them. The germline V gene has CDR1 PRHDT and CDR2 FYEKMQ (reference sequence). The CDR3 consists of 17 residues. DNA of the CDR3: TGTGCCAGCAGCCTCGCCCCGGAGGGTAGGGGTAATGAAAAACTGTTTTTT. Its translation is CASSLAPEGRGNEKLFF.

This rearrangement joins TRBV20-1 to TRBJ2-7, with TRBD2 identical over 8 bases. Trimming removed 6 bases from V and 5 bases from J; junction bases left unmatched: 9. Germline V CDR1 and CDR2: DFQATT, SNEGSKA (reference sequence). The CDR3 is made up of 13 amino acids. The CDR3 DNA is TGCAGTGCCCCGGGACTAGATACCCACGAGCAGTACTTC. Amino acids: CSAPGLDTHEQYF.